Here is one T cell receptor (beta chain) with its context. Its specificity is not known. Primed by a sample-barcoded 5' primer and a J-beta primer mix, a second PCR proceeded for about 6 to 11 cycles. TCRdb re-analysed the 5' RACE reads in MiXCR, keeping a single row per CDR3 protein. The sample shows about 1.8 million distinct CDR3 sequences, 40% to 55% of them seen only once. After removal of 3 bases from V and 6 bases from J, the junction contained 3 bases not matched to a gene. The CDR3 length is 14 residues. CDR1 is SGHVS and CDR2 is FQNEAQ in the germline V gene. This record comes from a study of blood T cells in healthy people across ages. Study outcomes and limitations: Higher diversity, along with more naive CD4+ cells, distinguished long-lived donors from aged donors.

The sequenced sample consisted of blood. V usage is TRBV7-8 and J usage is TRBJ2-1; 9 bases are shared with TRBD1. The receptor's source is a woman between 40 and 50 years old in good health. This CDR3 is CASSLTGQGNEQFF. CDR3 sequence (DNA): TGTGCCAGCAGCTTGACGGGACAGGGCAATGAGCAGTTCTTC.